A single sample is the source of the 18 T cell receptor beta chains below, sequenced in a study of blood T cell repertoires in COVID-19. Method: immunoSEQ multiplex PCR; TCRdb's copy keeps in-frame clones and lacks some. The profile shows more than 80,000 clones, 55% to 80% of them singletons. The sequenced sample consisted of peripheral blood. The source is a woman in her sixties or seventies in a cohort sampled during active or convalescent COVID-19.

J is TRBJ1-5 and V is TRBV7-2, with 8 positions matching TRBD1. The CDR3 spans 13 residues. Germline-derived CDR1 and CDR2 are SGHTA and FQGNSA. V lost 5 bases and J lost 6; bases outside the gene matches: 3. CDR3 region: CASSQDRVQPQHF. In DNA form, the CDR3 reads TGTGCCAGCAGCCAGGACAGGGTTCAGCCCCAGCATTTT.

The genes are TRBV19 and TRBJ1-5; 8 nucleotides match TRBD1. V trimming: 7 bases; J trimming: 5 bases; junction bases outside the gene matches: 13. There are 16 residues in the CDR3. CDR1 and CDR2 (germline): LNHDA, SQIVND (reference sequence). CDR3 loop: CASTSPDRVWDQPQHF. The CDR3 DNA is TGTGCCAGTACCTCACCGGACAGGGTCTGGGATCAGCCCCAGCATTTT.

The genes are TRBV14 and TRBJ2-4; maybe TRBD1 (6 bases). V dropped 4 bases and J dropped 8 bases, with 15 bases sitting between them. Germline V lookup: CDR1 SGHDN, CDR2 FVKESK. The CDR3 is 14 residues long. The CDR3 is CASSPPGDTDIQYF. The CDR3 DNA reads TGTGCCAGCAGCCCCCCAGGGGATACTGACATTCAGTACTTC.

The rearrangement joins TRBV28 to TRBJ1-5; 8 nucleotides line up with TRBD1. CDR1 and CDR2 (germline): MDHEN, SYDVKM. The CDR3 covers 14 residues. The V segment lost 7 bases and the J segment 6 bases; nucleotides outside the gene matches: 8. DNA for the CDR3: TGTGCCAGCAACACGGCAGGGGGCATTCAGCCCCAGCATTTT. This encodes CASNTAGGIQPQHF.

Here the CDR3 reads CASSAGSWGYSNQPQHF. For the CDR3, the DNA is TGTGCCAGCAGTGCGGGGAGTTGGGGTTATAGCAATCAGCCCCAGCATTTT. The chain joins TRBV27 to TRBJ1-5; D not certain. The CDR3 runs 17 residues. Germline V gene sequence: CDR1 MNHEY, CDR2 SMNVEV (reference sequence). Between the trimmed V and J ends, which lost 5 bases and 0 bases, there was a span of 17 bases.

Only one count was recorded for this clone. V gene TRBV5-1 combines with J gene TRBJ2-5; 7 nucleotides agree with TRBD2. The CDR3 spans 15 residues. Trimming took 1 base from V and 2 from J; bases not matched to a gene: 5. CDR1 and CDR2 from the germline V gene are SGHRS and YFSETQ. CDR3 nucleotides: TGCGCCAGCAGCTTGCCTAGCGGTCTTCAAGAGACCCAGTACTTC. This translates into CASSLPSGLQETQYF.

The chain links TRBV7-6 to TRBJ2-1, with unresolved D. Trimming removed 6 bases from V and 0 bases from J, with 15 bases in between. The germline CDR1 and CDR2 sequences are SGHVS and FNYEAQ. This CDR3 region has 16 residues. Here the CDR3 DNA reads TGTGCCAGCAGTTCCCTTCCTGACACCTCCTACAATGAGCAGTTCTTC. Its translation: CASSSLPDTSYNEQFF.

In this sample, this clone turned up a few times. This chain uses TRBV19 with TRBJ2-5; TRBD1 matches at 10 bases. The ends lost 5 bases at V and 4 bases at J; junction bases unmatched: 7. The germline V gene encodes CDR1 LNHDA and CDR2 SQIVND (reference sequence). The CDR3 extends over 15 amino acids. The CDR3 reads CASSPRQGARETQYF. In DNA, the CDR3 is TGTGCCAGTAGTCCCCGACAGGGGGCAAGAGAGACCCAGTACTTC.

The CDR3 DNA is TGTGCCAGCAGCGGGACAGGGTTATATGGAAACACCATATATTTT. It is translated as CASSGTGLYGNTIYF. The V gene is TRBV5-5, the J gene TRBJ1-3, with 9 positions matching TRBD1. CDR1 and CDR2 (germline): SGHKS, YYEKEE (reference sequence). This CDR3 has 15 residues. V shed 4 bases and J 3 bases; nucleotides not matched to a gene: 5.

This clone was picked up one time. V is TRBV5-4 and J is TRBJ2-1, with D perhaps TRBD2 (5 bases). In germline, CDR1 is SGHNT, CDR2 YYREEE (reference sequence). The CDR3 sequence is 16 residues long. Trimming removed 0 bases at V and 2 bases at J, with 12 bases between. CDR3: CASSLDPGMAYNEQFF. As DNA, the CDR3 is TGTGCCAGCAGCTTGGATCCCGGGATGGCCTACAATGAGCAGTTCTTC.

The chain is built from TRBV5-4 and TRBJ1-1; D possibly corresponds to TRBD1 (6 bases). CDR3 length: 14 residues. Trimming removed 0 bases from V and 4 bases from J, with 10 bases in between. Germline CDR1 is SGHNT and CDR2 is YYREEE (reference sequence). Written as DNA, the CDR3 is TGTGCCAGCAGCTTGGGGGGGCTTGGCACTGAAGCTTTCTTT. Protein product: CASSLGGLGTEAFF.

This chain links TRBV3-1 (or the pseudogene TRBV3-2) with TRBJ1-4; maybe TRBD1 (6 bases). Trimming took off 1 base at V and 8 bases at J, with 14 bases between the two ends. Germline CDR1 is LGHDT and CDR2 is YNNKEL (reference sequence). The CDR3 runs 15 residues. Written as DNA, the CDR3 is TGTGCCAGCAGCCAAGCGGGACAAGGGCTCGAAAAACTGTTTTTT. The encoded protein is CASSQAGQGLEKLFF.

The rearrangement links TRBV5-6 to TRBJ2-6, with D perhaps TRBD1 (6 bases). The CDR3 consists of 16 residues. Germline V gives CDR1 SGHDT, CDR2 YYEEEE. V was trimmed by 5 bases and J by 0 bases, leaving 12 bases between them. CDR3 in amino acids: CASRFLQGSGANVLTF. For the CDR3, the DNA is TGTGCCAGCAGATTTTTACAGGGCTCTGGGGCCAACGTCCTGACTTTC.

The chain carries TRBV24-1 and TRBJ2-2; 7 nucleotides match TRBD1. The ends lost 4 bases at V and 4 bases at J; junction bases unmatched: 5. This CDR3 region has 15 residues. Germline CDR1 reads KGHDR; CDR2 reads SFDVKD. The CDR3 DNA reads as TGTGCCACCAGTGACCACAGGGGTGTCACCGGGGAGCTGTTTTTT. This codes for CATSDHRGVTGELFF.

The chain couples TRBV12-5 to TRBJ2-5; TRBD1 agrees at 7 bases. Germline V gene data show CDR1 as LGHNT and CDR2 as FRNRAP. The V and J ends lost 0 bases and 4 bases, in that order; junction bases with no gene match: 5. The CDR3 length is 15 residues. The CDR3 bases are TGTGCTAGTGGTTTGGTACCGGGACAGATAGAGACCCAGTACTTC. This translates into CASGLVPGQIETQYF.

The chain carries TRBV5-1 and TRBJ1-1, with 8 bases aligning to TRBD1. There are 15 residues in the CDR3. The trim removed 4 bases at V and 2 bases at J, leaving 7 bases unmatched. Germline-derived CDR1 and CDR2 are SGHRS and YFSETQ. CDR3 bases: TGCGCCAGCAGCCACCACGACAGGGGAAACACTGAAGCTTTCTTT. The encoded protein is CASSHHDRGNTEAFF.

J is TRBJ2-2 and V is TRBV27; no clear D gene. CDR3 size: 14 residues. The V gene lost 3 bases and the J gene lost 4 bases, with 9 bases spanning the gap. Germline loops: CDR1 MNHEY, CDR2 SMNVEV (reference sequence). CDR3 nucleotide sequence: TGTGCCAGCAGTTTCCCTACGGGCACCGGGGAGCTGTTTTTT. Protein sequence: CASSFPTGTGELFF.

CDR3 nucleotide sequence: TGTGCCAGCACCAAACTAGCGGCGCCCTACGAGCAGTACTTC. It codes for CASTKLAAPYEQYF. The chain carries TRBV5-6 and TRBJ2-7, with TRBD2 identical over 8 bases. Germline CDR1 SGHDT, CDR2 YYEEEE. After removal of 6 bases from V and 2 bases from J, the junction contained 7 bases not matched to a gene. The CDR3 spans 14 residues.